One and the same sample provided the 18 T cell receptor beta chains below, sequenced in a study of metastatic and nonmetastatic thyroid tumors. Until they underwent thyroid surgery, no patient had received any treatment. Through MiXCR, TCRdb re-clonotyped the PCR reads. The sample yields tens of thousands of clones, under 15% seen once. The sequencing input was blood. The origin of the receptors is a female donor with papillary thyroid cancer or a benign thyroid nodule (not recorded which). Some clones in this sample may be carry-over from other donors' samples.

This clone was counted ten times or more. CDR3 sequence (DNA): TGTGCCAGCTCCCATTCGCGAGGGCGTTCCTACGAGCAGTACTTC. Its translation is CASSHSRGRSYEQYF. The rearrangement joins TRBV18 to TRBJ2-7; possible D gene TRBD2, 5 bases. This CDR3 spans 15 amino acids. CDR1 and CDR2 (germline): KGHSH, LQKENI. V was trimmed by 6 bases and J by 1 base, leaving 16 bases between them.

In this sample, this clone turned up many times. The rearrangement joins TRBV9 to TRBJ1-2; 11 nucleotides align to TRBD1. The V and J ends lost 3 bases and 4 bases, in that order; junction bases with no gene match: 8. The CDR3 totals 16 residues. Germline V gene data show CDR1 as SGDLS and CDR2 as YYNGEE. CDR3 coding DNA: TGTGCCAGCAGCGCGCTGGACAGGGGGCAAGGCTATGGCTACACCTTC. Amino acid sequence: CASSALDRGQGYGYTF.

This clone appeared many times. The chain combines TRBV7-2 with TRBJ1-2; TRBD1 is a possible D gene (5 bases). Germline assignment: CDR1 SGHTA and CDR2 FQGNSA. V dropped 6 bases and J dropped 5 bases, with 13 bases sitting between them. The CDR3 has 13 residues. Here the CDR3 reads CASRQDQMYGYTF. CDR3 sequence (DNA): TGTGCCAGCAGACAGGACCAAATGTATGGCTACACCTTC.

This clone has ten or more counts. CDR3 DNA: TGCAGTGCTAGAGTCGGCAGGGACAGAGGTTACAATGAGCAGTTCTTC. Its protein product is CSARVGRDRGYNEQFF. The chain employs TRBV20-1 and TRBJ2-1; 7 positions match TRBD1. This CDR3 has 16 amino acids. CDR1 and CDR2 (germline): DFQATT, SNEGSKA (reference sequence). Trimming removed 1 base from V and 4 bases from J; junction bases left unmatched: 10.

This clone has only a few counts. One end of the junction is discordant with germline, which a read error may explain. Here the CDR3 DNA reads TGTGCCAGCAGCAGGGTGAGCAATCATCCCCCGCATTTT. It translates to CASSRVSNHPPHF. The rearrangement links TRBV27 to TRBJ1-5; a possible D gene is TRBD1 (5 bases). In germline, CDR1 is MNHEY, CDR2 SMNVEV (reference sequence). The CDR3 totals 13 residues.

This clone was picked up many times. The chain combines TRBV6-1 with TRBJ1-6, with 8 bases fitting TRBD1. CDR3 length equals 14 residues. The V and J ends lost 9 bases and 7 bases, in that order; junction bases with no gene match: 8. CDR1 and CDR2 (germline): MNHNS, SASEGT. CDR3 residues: CASKEDRANSPLHF. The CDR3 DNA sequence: TGTGCCAGTAAAGAGGACAGGGCGAATTCACCCCTCCACTTT.

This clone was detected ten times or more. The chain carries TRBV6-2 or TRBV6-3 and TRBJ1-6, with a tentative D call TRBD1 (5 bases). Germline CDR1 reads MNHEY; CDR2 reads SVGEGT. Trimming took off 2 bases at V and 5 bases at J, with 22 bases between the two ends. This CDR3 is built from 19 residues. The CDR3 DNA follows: TGTGCCAGCAGTTACGAGGCAGGGAGGGCCATACATCATAATTCACCCCTCCACTTT. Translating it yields CASSYEAGRAIHHNSPLHF.

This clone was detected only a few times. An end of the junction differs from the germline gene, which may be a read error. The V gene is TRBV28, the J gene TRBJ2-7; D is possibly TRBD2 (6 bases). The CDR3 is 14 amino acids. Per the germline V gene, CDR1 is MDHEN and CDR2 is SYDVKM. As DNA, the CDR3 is TGTGACAGCAGTTTCCCAAGGGACTGCTACGAGCAGTACTTC. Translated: CDSSFPRDCYEQYF.

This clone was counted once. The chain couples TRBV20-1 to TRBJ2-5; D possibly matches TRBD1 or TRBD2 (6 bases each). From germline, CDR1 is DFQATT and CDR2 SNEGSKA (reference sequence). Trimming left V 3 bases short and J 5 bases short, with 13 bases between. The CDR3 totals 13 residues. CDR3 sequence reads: CSARDTGRETQYF. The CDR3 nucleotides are TGCAGTGCTAGGGATACAGGGAGGGAGACCCAGTACTTC.

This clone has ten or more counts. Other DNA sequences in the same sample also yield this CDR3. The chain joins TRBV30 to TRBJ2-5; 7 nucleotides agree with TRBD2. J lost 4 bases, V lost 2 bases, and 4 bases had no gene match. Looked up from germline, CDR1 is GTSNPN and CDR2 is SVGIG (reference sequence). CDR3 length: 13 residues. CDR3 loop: CAWSRAGIETQYF. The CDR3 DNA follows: TGTGCCTGGAGTCGAGCGGGGATAGAGACCCAGTACTTC.

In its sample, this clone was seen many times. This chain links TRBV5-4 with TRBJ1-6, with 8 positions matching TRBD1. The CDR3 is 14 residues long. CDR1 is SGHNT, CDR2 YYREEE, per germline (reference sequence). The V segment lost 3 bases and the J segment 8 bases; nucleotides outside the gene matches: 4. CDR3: CASSSGQGHSPLHF. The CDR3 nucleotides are TGTGCCAGCAGCTCTGGACAGGGCCATTCACCCCTCCACTTT.

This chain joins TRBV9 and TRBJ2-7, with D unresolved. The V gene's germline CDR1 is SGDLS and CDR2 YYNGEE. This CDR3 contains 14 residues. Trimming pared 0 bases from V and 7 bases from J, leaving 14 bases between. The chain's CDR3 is CASSVGHTSGEQYF. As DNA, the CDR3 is TGTGCCAGCAGCGTAGGCCACACCTCTGGGGAGCAGTACTTC. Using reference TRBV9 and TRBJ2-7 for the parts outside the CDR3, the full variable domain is DSGVTQTPKHLITATGQRVTLRCSPRSGDLSVYWYQQSLDQGLQFLIQYYNGEERAKGNILERFSAQQFPDLHSELNLSSLELGDSALYFCASSVGHTSGEQYFGPGTRLTVT.

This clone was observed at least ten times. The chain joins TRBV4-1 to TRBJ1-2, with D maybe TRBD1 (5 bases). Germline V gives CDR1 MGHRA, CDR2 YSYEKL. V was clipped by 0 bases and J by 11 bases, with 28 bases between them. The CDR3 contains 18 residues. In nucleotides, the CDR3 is TGCGCCAGCAGCCAAGAAGGTGGAAACGCTGGGCCGCTGGGGGAGTACACCTTC. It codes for CASSQEGGNAGPLGEYTF.

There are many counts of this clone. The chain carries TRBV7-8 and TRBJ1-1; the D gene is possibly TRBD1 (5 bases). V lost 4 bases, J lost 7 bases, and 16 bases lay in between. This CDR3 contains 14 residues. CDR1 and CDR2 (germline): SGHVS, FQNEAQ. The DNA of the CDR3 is TGTGCCAGCAGCTCAGGTCACATGGGGGGTGAAGCTTTCTTT. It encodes CASSSGHMGGEAFF.

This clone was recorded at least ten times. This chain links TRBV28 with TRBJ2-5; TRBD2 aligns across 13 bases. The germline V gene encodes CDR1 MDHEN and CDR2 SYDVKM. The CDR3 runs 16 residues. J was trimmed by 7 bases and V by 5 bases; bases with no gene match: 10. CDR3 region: CASSSGTSGVQATQYF. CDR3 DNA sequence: TGTGCCAGCAGTAGCGGGACTAGCGGGGTTCAGGCGACCCAGTACTTC.

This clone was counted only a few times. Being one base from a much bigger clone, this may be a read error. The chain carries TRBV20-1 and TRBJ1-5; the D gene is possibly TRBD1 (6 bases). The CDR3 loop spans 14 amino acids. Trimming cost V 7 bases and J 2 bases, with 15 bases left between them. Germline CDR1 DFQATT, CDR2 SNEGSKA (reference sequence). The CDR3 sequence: CSDRTGGGNQPQHF. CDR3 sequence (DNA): TGCAGTGATCGAACGGGGGGCGGCAATCAGCCCCAGCATTTT.

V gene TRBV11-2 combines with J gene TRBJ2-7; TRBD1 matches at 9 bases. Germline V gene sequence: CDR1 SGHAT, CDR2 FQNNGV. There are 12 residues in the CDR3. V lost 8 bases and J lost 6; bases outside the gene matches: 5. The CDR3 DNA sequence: TGTGCCAGCGGGACAGGGACCGGCGAGCAGTACTTC. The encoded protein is CASGTGTGEQYF. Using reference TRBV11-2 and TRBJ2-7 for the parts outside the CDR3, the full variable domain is EAGVAQSPRYKIIEKRQSVAFWCNPISGHATLYWYQQILGQGPKLLIQFQNNGVVDDSQLPKDRFSAERLKGVDSTLKIQPAKLEDSAVYLCASGTGTGEQYFGPGTRLTVT.

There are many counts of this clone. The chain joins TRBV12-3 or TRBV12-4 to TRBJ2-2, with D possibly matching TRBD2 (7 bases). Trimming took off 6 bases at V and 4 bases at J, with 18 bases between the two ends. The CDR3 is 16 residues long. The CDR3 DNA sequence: TGTGCCAGCAGGGGATTCGGGGGCGGGGGCACCGGGGAGCTGTTTTTT. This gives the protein CASRGFGGGGTGELFF.